This T cell receptor beta chain was captured in a study of blood T cell repertoires in COVID-19. Sequencing used immunoSEQ multiplex PCR; TCRdb keeps in-frame clones, though not all of them. The table shows roughly 65,000 clones, with 65% to 85% occurring only once. Germline CDR1 is WNHNN and CDR2 is SYGVQD (reference sequence). V was pared by 3 bases and J by 3 bases, with 8 bases between. This CDR3 is built from 13 residues. The clonotype comes from a man between 60 and 75 years old with acute or convalescent COVID-19. The chain is built from TRBV10-1 and TRBJ1-2; possibly TRBD1 for D (6 bases). The specimen sequenced was peripheral blood. Written as DNA, the CDR3 is TGCGCCAGCAGTGATAGGACAGACTATGGCTACACCTTC. Translated, it gives CASSDRTDYGYTF.